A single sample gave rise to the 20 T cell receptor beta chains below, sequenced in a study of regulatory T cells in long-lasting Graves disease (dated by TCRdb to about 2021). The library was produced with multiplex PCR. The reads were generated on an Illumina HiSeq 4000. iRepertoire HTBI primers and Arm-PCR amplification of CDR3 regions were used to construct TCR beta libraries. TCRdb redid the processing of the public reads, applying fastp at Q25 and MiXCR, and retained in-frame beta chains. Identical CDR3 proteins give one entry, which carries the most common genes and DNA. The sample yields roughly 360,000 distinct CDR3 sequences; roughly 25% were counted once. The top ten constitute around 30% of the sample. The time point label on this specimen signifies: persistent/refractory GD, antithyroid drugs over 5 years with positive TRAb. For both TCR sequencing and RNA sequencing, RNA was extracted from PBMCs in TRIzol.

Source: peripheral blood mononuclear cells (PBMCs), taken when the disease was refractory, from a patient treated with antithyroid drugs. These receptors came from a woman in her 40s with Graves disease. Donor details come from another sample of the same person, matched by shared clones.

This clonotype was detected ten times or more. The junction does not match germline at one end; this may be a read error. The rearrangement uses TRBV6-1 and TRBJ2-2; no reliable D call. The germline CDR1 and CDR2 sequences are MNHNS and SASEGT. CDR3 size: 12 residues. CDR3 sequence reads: CASRQLDRKLFF. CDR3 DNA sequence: TGTGCTAGCAGGCAACTTGATCGTAAGCTGTTTTTT.

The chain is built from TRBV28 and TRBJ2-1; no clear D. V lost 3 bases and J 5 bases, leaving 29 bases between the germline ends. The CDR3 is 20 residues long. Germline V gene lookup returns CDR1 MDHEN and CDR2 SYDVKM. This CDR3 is CASSLAPSLAGVGTHNEQFF. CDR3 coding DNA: TGTGCCAGCAGTTTGGCCCCCTCTTTGGCTGGAGTGGGAACCCACAATGAGCAGTTCTTC.

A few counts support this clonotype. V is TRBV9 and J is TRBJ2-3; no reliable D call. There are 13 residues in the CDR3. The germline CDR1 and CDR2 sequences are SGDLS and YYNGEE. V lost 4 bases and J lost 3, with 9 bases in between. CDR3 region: CASSHGTTDTQYF. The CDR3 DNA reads TGTGCCAGCAGCCATGGAACAACAGATACGCAGTATTTT.

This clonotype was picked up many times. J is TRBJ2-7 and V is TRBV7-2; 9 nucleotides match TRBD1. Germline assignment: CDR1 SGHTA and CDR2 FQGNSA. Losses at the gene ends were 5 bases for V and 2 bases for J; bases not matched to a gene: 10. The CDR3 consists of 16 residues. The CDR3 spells CASSLPGTGPTYEQYF. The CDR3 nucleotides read TGTGCCAGCAGCCTCCCAGGGACAGGGCCCACCTACGAGCAGTACTTC.

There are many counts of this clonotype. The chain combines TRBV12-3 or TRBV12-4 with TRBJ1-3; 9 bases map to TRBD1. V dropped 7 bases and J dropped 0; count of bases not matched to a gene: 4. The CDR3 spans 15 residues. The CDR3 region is CASKEQGASGNTIYF. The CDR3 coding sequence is TGTGCCAGCAAAGAACAGGGGGCCTCTGGAAACACCATATATTTT.

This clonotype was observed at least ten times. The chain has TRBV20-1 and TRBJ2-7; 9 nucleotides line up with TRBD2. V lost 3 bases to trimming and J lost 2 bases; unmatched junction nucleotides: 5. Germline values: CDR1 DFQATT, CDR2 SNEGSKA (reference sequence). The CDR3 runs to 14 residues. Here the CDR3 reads CSARNAGGTYEQYF. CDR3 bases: TGCAGTGCTAGGAACGCGGGAGGGACCTACGAGCAGTACTTC.

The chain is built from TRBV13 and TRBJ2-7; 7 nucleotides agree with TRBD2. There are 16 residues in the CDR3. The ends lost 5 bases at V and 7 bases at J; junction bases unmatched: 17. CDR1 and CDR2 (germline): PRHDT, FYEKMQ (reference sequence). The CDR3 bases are TGTGCCAGCAGCCCCGACGTTGGGCGGGAGCCGTTAGAGCAGTACTTC. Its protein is CASSPDVGREPLEQYF.

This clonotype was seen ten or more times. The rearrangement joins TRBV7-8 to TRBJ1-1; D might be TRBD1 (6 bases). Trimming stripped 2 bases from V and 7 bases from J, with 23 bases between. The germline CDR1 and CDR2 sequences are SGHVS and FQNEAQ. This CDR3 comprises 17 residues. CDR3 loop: CASSLSPGGTPQLEAFF. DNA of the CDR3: TGTGCCAGCAGCTTAAGTCCCGGAGGGACACCTCAACTTGAAGCTTTCTTT. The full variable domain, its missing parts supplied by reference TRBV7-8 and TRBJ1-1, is GAGVSQSPRYKVAKRGQDVALRCDPISGHVSLFWYQQALGQGPEFLTYFQNEAQLDKSGLPSDRFFAERPEGSVSTLKIQRTQQEDSAVYLCASSLSPGGTPQLEAFFGQGTRLTVV.

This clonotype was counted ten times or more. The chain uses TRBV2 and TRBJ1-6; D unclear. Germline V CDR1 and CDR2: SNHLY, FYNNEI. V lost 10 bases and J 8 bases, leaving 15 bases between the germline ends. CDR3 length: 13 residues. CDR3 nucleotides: TGTGCCACTTCCGGACGGAACTATTCACCCCTCCACTTT. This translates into CATSGRNYSPLHF.

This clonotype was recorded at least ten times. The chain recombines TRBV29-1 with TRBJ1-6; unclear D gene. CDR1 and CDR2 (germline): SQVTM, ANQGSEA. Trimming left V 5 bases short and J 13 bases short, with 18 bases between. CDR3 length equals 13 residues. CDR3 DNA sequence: TGCAGCGTTCGGATAGGCCCAACTGGGCCCCTCCACTTT. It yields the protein CSVRIGPTGPLHF.

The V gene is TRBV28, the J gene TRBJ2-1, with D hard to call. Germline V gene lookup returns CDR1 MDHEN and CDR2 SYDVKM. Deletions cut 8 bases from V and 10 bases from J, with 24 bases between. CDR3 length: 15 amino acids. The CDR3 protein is CASDRYGAYADEQFF. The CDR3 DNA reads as TGTGCCAGCGACCGATATGGAGCTTACGCAGACGAGCAGTTCTTC.

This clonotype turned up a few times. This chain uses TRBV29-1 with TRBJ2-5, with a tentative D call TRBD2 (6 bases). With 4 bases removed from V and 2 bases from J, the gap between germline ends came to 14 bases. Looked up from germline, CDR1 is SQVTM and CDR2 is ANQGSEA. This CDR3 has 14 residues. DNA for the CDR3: TGCAGCGTTGCCCGGGACTTCGCTCAAGAGACCCAGTACTTC. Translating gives CSVARDFAQETQYF.

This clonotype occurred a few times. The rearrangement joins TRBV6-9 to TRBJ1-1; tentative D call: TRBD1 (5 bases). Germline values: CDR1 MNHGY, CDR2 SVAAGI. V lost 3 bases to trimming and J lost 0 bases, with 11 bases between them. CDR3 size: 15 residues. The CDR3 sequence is CASSYLGVMNTEAFF. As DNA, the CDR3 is TGTGCCAGCAGTTACTTGGGGGTCATGAACACTGAAGCTTTCTTT.

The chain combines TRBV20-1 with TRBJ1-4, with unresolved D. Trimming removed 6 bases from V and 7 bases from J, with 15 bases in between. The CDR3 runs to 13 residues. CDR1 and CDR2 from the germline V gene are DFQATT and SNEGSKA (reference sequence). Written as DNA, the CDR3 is TGCAGTGCCCGGCGGGCCGACCCTGAAAAACTGTTTTTT. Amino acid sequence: CSARRADPEKLFF.

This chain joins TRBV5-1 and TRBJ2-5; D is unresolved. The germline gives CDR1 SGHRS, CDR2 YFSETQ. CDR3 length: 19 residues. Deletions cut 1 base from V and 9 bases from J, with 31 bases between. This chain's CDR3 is CASSLKTGEPETFGGAQYF. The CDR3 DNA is TGCGCCAGCAGCTTGAAGACTGGCGAACCCGAAACCTTTGGTGGGGCCCAGTACTTC.

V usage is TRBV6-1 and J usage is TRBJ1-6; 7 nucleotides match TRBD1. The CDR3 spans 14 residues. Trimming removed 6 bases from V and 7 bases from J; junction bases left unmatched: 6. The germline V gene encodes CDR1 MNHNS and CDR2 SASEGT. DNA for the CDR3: TGTGCCAGCAGGCGACAGGGAGGGAATTCACCCCTCCACTTT. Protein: CASRRQGGNSPLHF.

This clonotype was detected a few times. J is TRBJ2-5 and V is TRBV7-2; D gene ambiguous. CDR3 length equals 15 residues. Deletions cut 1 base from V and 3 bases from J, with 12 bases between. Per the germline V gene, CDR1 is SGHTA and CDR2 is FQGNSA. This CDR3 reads CASSLGFNTKETQYF. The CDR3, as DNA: TGTGCCAGCAGCTTAGGTTTTAATACCAAAGAGACCCAGTACTTC. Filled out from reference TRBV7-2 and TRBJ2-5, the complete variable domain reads GAGVSQSPSNKVTEKGKDVELRCDPISGHTALYWYRQSLGQGLEFLIYFQGNSAPDKSGLPSDRFSAERTGGSVSTLTIQRTQQEDSAVYLCASSLGFNTKETQYFGPGTRLLVL.

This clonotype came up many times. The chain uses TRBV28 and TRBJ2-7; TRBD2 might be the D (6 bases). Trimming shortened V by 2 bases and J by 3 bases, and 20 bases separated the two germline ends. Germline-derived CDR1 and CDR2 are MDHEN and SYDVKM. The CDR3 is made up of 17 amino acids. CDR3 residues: CASSLPTTRDSGYEQYF. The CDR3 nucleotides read TGTGCCAGCAGTTTACCTACCACCAGGGACTCAGGCTACGAGCAGTACTTC. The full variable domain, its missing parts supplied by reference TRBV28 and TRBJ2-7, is DVKVTQSSRYLVKRTGEKVFLECVQDMDHENMFWYRQDPGLGLRLIYFSYDVKMKEKGDIPEGYSVSREKKERFSLILESASTNQTSMYLCASSLPTTRDSGYEQYFGPGTRLTVT.

CDR3 loop: CASSELGASGISYNEQFF. The CDR3 DNA is TGTGCCAGCAGTGAATTAGGGGCTAGCGGTATCTCCTACAATGAGCAGTTCTTC. The chain carries TRBV6-1 and TRBJ2-1; TRBD2 agrees at 7 bases. CDR1 is MNHNS, CDR2 SASEGT, per germline. V lost 2 bases and J lost 0; bases outside the gene matches: 10. This CDR3 contains 18 residues.

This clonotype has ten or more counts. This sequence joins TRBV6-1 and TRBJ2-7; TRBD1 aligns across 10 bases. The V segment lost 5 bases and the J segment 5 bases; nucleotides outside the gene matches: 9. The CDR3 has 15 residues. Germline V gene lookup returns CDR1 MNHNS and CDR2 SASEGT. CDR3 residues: CASSSTGTGVHEQYF. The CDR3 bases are TGTGCCAGCAGTAGTACCGGGACAGGGGTCCACGAGCAGTACTTC.